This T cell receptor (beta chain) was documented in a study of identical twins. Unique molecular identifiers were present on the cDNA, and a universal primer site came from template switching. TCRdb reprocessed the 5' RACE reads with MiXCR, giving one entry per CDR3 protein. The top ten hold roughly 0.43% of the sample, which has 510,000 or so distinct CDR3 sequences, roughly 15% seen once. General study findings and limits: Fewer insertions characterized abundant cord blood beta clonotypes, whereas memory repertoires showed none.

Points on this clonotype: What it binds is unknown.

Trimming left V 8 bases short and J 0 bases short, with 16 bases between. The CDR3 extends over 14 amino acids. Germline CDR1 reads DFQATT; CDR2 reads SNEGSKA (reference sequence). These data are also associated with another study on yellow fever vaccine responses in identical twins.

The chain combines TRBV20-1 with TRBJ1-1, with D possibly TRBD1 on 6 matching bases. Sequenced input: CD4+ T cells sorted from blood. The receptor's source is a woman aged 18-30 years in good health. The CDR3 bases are TGCAGTCCCACCGTGGGGGCTGTGAACACTGAAGCTTTCTTT. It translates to CSPTVGAVNTEAFF.